These 25 T cell receptor beta chains share one sample of origin, sequenced in a study of blood T cell repertoires in COVID-19. TCRdb's table, derived via immunoSEQ multiplex PCR, lists solely in-frame clones and lacks some. The sample lists tens of thousands of clones, roughly 72% occurring once. The sample was peripheral blood. All receptors derive from a man between 65 and 79 years old with acute or convalescent COVID-19.

This clone was counted ten times or more. This rearrangement joins TRBV28 to TRBJ1-1; TRBD1 might be the D (6 bases). Trimming left V 5 bases short and J 4 bases short, with 20 bases between. There are 16 residues in the CDR3. The germline CDR1 and CDR2 sequences are MDHEN and SYDVKM. CDR3 amino acids: CASSKTNRVVGTEAFF. The CDR3 DNA is TGTGCCAGCAGTAAAACAAACAGGGTTGTAGGCACTGAAGCTTTCTTT. The full variable domain, in which reference TRBV28 and TRBJ1-1 provide the parts outside the CDR3, is DVKVTQSSRYLVKRTGEKVFLECVQDMDHENMFWYRQDPGLGLRLIYFSYDVKMKEKGDIPEGYSVSREKKERFSLILESASTNQTSMYLCASSKTNRVVGTEAFFGQGTRLTVV.

The chain couples TRBV24-1 to TRBJ2-2, with D possibly being TRBD2 (5 bases). Germline loops: CDR1 KGHDR, CDR2 SFDVKD. V was pared by 4 bases and J by 3 bases, with 17 bases between. The CDR3 length is 17 residues. CDR3 sequence: CATSDPTSPKHTGELFF. DNA of the CDR3: TGTGCCACCAGTGACCCAACTAGTCCTAAGCACACCGGGGAGCTGTTTTTT.

This chain's CDR3 is CASSSDSLVAEAFF. The CDR3 DNA reads TGTGCCAGCAGTTCGGACAGCCTGGTGGCGGAAGCTTTCTTT. The genes are TRBV6-5 and TRBJ1-1; tentative D call: TRBD1 (6 bases). The CDR3 is 14 amino acids. The V end lost 4 bases, the J end lost 8 bases, and 17 bases lay between the germline ends. The germline gives CDR1 MNHEY, CDR2 SVGAGI.

This clone was seen a handful of times. The gene calls are TRBV11-3 and TRBJ2-7; D remains ambiguous. The germline V gene encodes CDR1 SGHNT and CDR2 YENEEA. This CDR3 comprises 13 residues. V lost 2 bases to trimming and J lost 3 bases, with 8 bases between them. CDR3 amino acids: CASSLTQSYEQYF. The CDR3 region has the DNA TGTGCCAGCAGCTTAACACAAAGCTACGAGCAGTACTTC.

V is TRBV7-3 and J is TRBJ2-2; 9 positions match TRBD1. Trimming took 0 bases from V and 6 from J; bases not matched to a gene: 8. Germline V gene lookup returns CDR1 SGHTA and CDR2 FQGTGA. The CDR3 spans 17 residues. The CDR3 nucleotides read TGTGCCAGCAGCTTAACCCCACAGGGGGCCCCATCCGGGGAGCTGTTTTTT. It specifies CASSLTPQGAPSGELFF.

The rearrangement uses TRBV7-9 and TRBJ2-5; D is unresolved. This CDR3 is built from 14 residues. Trimming removed 2 bases from V and 2 bases from J, with 9 bases in between. Germline values: CDR1 SEHNR, CDR2 FQNEAQ (reference sequence). Here the CDR3 DNA reads TGTGCCAGCAGCTTAAGCACAGAACAAGAGACCCAGTACTTC. Translating gives CASSLSTEQETQYF.

V and J are TRBV5-5 and TRBJ2-1; D ambiguous. The germline V and J ends were trimmed by 1 base and 4 bases, with 12 bases remaining between them. The CDR3 contains 15 residues. From germline, CDR1 is SGHKS and CDR2 YYEKEE (reference sequence). CDR3 nucleotide sequence: TGTGCCAGCAGCTTGACAGTCCGCGTGTACAATGAGCAGTTCTTC. Its translation: CASSLTVRVYNEQFF. The full variable domain, with the rest looked up from reference TRBV5-5 and TRBJ2-1, is DAGVTQSPTHLIKTRGQQVTLRCSPISGHKSVSWYQQVLGQGPQFIFQYYEKEERGRGNFPDRFSARQFPNYSSELNVNALLLGDSALYLCASSLTVRVYNEQFFGPGTRLTVL.

This chain connects TRBV7-3 to TRBJ2-5; 11 nucleotides agree with TRBD1. Unmatched junction bases numbered 1, after V lost 2 bases and J lost 2 bases. Germline V lookup: CDR1 SGHTA, CDR2 FQGTGA. The CDR3 has 15 residues. The CDR3 here is CASSLGQGAQETQYF. The CDR3 DNA reads TGTGCCAGCAGCTTAGGACAGGGGGCTCAAGAGACCCAGTACTTC. Drawing the rest from reference TRBV7-3 and TRBJ2-5, the complete variable domain is GAGVSQTPSNKVTEKGKYVELRCDPISGHTALYWYRQSLGQGPEFLIYFQGTGAADDSGLPNDRFFAVRPEGSVSTLKIQRTERGDSAVYLCASSLGQGAQETQYFGPGTRLLVL.

This sequence joins TRBV10-3 and TRBJ1-2, with 9 positions matching TRBD1. This CDR3 has 20 residues. Trimming took 6 bases from V and 9 from J; bases not matched to a gene: 29. The germline V gene has CDR1 ENHRY and CDR2 SYGVKD. CDR3 loop: CAIRQQGALGSGGIWGSYTF. DNA of the CDR3: TGTGCCATCAGGCAACAGGGGGCCTTAGGGTCTGGCGGTATTTGGGGGAGCTACACCTTC.

The chain is built from TRBV2 and TRBJ2-3, with D possibly matching TRBD1 (5 bases). Germline V gene sequence: CDR1 SNHLY, CDR2 FYNNEI. V lost 2 bases, J lost 4 bases, and 7 bases lay in between. CDR3 length: 13 amino acids. The CDR3 reads CASSEQGPDTQYF. The CDR3, as DNA: TGTGCCAGCAGTGAACAGGGTCCAGATACGCAGTATTTT.

The chain links TRBV6-6 to TRBJ2-1, with a weak D call TRBD1 (5 bases). Between the trimmed V and J ends, which lost 8 bases and 0 bases, there was a span of 11 bases. The CDR3 extends over 14 amino acids. Germline CDR1 reads MNHNY; CDR2 reads SVGAGI (reference sequence). The CDR3 sequence is CASVQRGSYNEQFF. The CDR3 DNA reads as TGTGCCAGCGTACAAAGGGGCTCCTACAATGAGCAGTTCTTC.

This clone was counted ten times or more. The chain links TRBV3-1 (or the pseudogene TRBV3-2) to TRBJ1-2; D gene unclear. The CDR3 runs to 13 residues. In germline, CDR1 is LGHDT, CDR2 YNNKEL (reference sequence). With 4 bases removed from V and 4 bases from J, the gap between germline ends came to 10 bases. The CDR3 DNA follows: TGTGCCAGCAGCCTCACGGACTTCTATGGCTACACCTTC. Translation: CASSLTDFYGYTF.

About this clone itself: Relative to the germline gene, one junction end is altered; a read error may explain this. The rearrangement joins TRBV7-3 to TRBJ2-1; 15 nucleotides match TRBD2. The CDR3 consists of 15 residues. Germline V gene lookup returns CDR1 SGHTA and CDR2 FQGTGA. The CDR3 DNA follows: TGTGCCAGCAGCTTAACGAGGACTAGCGGGGGGGTTATAATCTTC. This codes for CASSLTRTSGGVIIF.

This chain joins TRBV7-9 and TRBJ2-5; 8 bases fit TRBD1. The CDR3 length is 14 residues. V lost 5 bases to trimming and J lost 3 bases; unmatched junction nucleotides: 5. Germline lookup yields CDR1 SEHNR and CDR2 FQNEAQ (reference sequence). Here the CDR3 reads CASSRTTGEETQYF. Written as DNA, the CDR3 is TGTGCCAGCAGCAGAACGACAGGGGAAGAGACCCAGTACTTC.

V and J are TRBV6-1 and TRBJ2-7; perhaps TRBD1 as D (5 bases). The CDR3 is made up of 15 amino acids. Trimming removed 2 bases from V and 5 bases from J, with 16 bases in between. CDR1 MNHNS and CDR2 SASEGT come from the germline V gene. CDR3 protein: CASSEPQGKKDEQYV. The CDR3 DNA sequence: TGTGCCAGCAGTGAACCCCAGGGTAAGAAGGACGAGCAGTACGTC.

The chain is built from TRBV6-1 and TRBJ2-1, with TRBD2 identical over 11 bases. The CDR3 sequence is 16 residues long. Germline trimming cut 3 bases from V and 0 bases from J; bases unmatched to any gene: 1. Germline V gives CDR1 MNHNS, CDR2 SASEGT. The CDR3 coding sequence is TGTGCCAGCAGTGAGGGACTAGCGGCCTCCTACAATGAGCAGTTCTTC. Translated, it gives CASSEGLAASYNEQFF.

This clone has just a few counts. The chain couples TRBV28 to TRBJ1-2; 9 nucleotides match TRBD1. The length of the CDR3 is 16 residues. Germline-derived CDR1 and CDR2 are MDHEN and SYDVKM. With 6 bases clipped from V and 4 bases from J, the junction kept 12 bases outside the gene matches. In nucleotides, the CDR3 is TGTGCCAGCAGCCGTCGGACAGGGGATGGGTCCTATGGCTACACCTTC. Translated: CASSRRTGDGSYGYTF.

The chain uses TRBV10-3 and TRBJ2-3; D not resolved. Germline CDR1 reads ENHRY; CDR2 reads SYGVKD. The CDR3 is 13 residues long. V lost 6 bases and J lost 4, with 11 bases in between. Here the CDR3 DNA reads TGTGCCATCAGAAGTAGTTCCCCAGATACGCAGTATTTT. This translates into CAIRSSSPDTQYF.

This clone was counted a single time. This sequence joins TRBV7-9 and TRBJ2-2; 7 nucleotides agree with TRBD2. The V gene's germline CDR1 is SEHNR and CDR2 FQNEAQ (reference sequence). V lost 3 bases and J lost 1; bases outside the gene matches: 2. CDR3 length equals 15 residues. CDR3 nucleotides: TGTGCCAGCAGCTTGGCTAGCGGGAACACCGGGGAGCTGTTTTTT. The encoded protein is CASSLASGNTGELFF.

This clone was recorded only once. Here the CDR3 reads CASSYSGHHYGYTF. CDR3 nucleotide sequence: TGTGCCAGCAGTTACTCGGGGCATCACTATGGCTACACCTTC. V usage is TRBV6-5 and J usage is TRBJ1-2, with TRBD1 as a possible D gene (5 bases). The CDR3 contains 14 residues. V lost 0 bases and J lost 3, with 8 bases in between. Germline V gene sequence: CDR1 MNHEY, CDR2 SVGAGI.

V is TRBV7-9 and J is TRBJ1-1, with TRBD1 matching over 7 bases. This CDR3 region has 14 residues. Germline V lookup: CDR1 SEHNR, CDR2 FQNEAQ (reference sequence). V was pared by 3 bases and J by 4 bases, with 5 bases of the junction left unmatched. The CDR3 sequence: CASSLVQGGTEAFF. In nucleotides, the CDR3 is TGTGCCAGCAGCTTGGTCCAGGGGGGCACTGAAGCTTTCTTT.

This clone was counted a single time. The V gene is TRBV25-1, the J gene TRBJ2-4, with 7 bases lining up with TRBD1. The CDR3 covers 13 residues. Germline V lookup: CDR1 MGHDK, CDR2 SYGVNS. J was trimmed by 7 bases and V by 7 bases; bases with no gene match: 7. The CDR3 nucleotides read TGTGCCAGCAAAGGGGACAGTAGGAACATTCAGTACTTC. This sequence encodes CASKGDSRNIQYF.

This clone was seen more than once but under ten times. J is TRBJ1-5 and V is TRBV30; D is undetermined. Trimming pared 0 bases from V and 2 bases from J, leaving 8 bases between. CDR3 length equals 14 residues. Germline V CDR1 and CDR2: GTSNPN, SVGIG (reference sequence). DNA for the CDR3: TGTGCCTGGAGTGTACTAGGGCGCAATCAGCCCCAGCATTTT. Protein: CAWSVLGRNQPQHF. Full variable domain (missing parts from reference TRBV30 and TRBJ1-5): SQTIHQWPATLVQPVGSPLSLECTVEGTSNPNLYWYRQAAGRGLQLLFYSVGIGQISSEVPQNLSASRPQDRQFILSSKKLLLSDSGFYLCAWSVLGRNQPQHFGDGTRLSIL.

The V and J genes are TRBV9 and TRBJ1-1, with D perhaps matching TRBD1 (6 bases). The germline V gene encodes CDR1 SGDLS and CDR2 YYNGEE. V lost 0 bases to trimming and J lost 5 bases, with 14 bases between them. The CDR3 totals 15 residues. The CDR3 region is CASSVAIGGQTEAFF. The CDR3 DNA follows: TGTGCCAGCAGCGTAGCTATCGGGGGGCAAACTGAAGCTTTCTTT.

The chain links TRBV19 to TRBJ2-2; TRBD1 matches 11 bases. This CDR3 contains 16 residues. Unmatched junction bases numbered 7, after V lost 5 bases and J lost 5 bases. Germline V lookup: CDR1 LNHDA, CDR2 SQIVND (reference sequence). The CDR3: CASSFPGQGGTGELFF. The CDR3 DNA is TGTGCCAGTAGTTTCCCGGGACAGGGGGGAACCGGGGAGCTGTTTTTT.